Below, 2 T cell receptor beta chains from the same sample are listed, as sequenced in a study of blood T cell repertoires in COVID-19 (TCRdb year 2020). The library was built by means of the immunoSEQ multiplex PCR assay. As stored in TCRdb, this immuneACCESS dataset retains in-frame rearrangements with V and J assigned. A fraction of the clones does not appear; measured against another copy, unresolved V genes explain less than half of the discrepancy, and the remainder lacks a known reason. The table for this sample lists about 52,000 clones; under 90% of them were counted only once. The ten largest clones take up 7.5% to 10% of the sample. Material for sequencing was peripheral blood. These receptors were collected from a man at least 80 years old with active or convalescent COVID-19.

This chain uses TRBV7-3 with TRBJ1-1; TRBD1 matches 7 bases. The germline V gene encodes CDR1 SGHTA and CDR2 FQGTGA. Germline trimming cut 2 bases from V and 8 bases from J; bases unmatched to any gene: 5. This CDR3 contains 13 residues. CDR3: CASSLGTAREAFF. CDR3 in DNA: TGTGCCAGCAGCTTAGGGACAGCGAGAGAAGCTTTCTTT.

The genes are TRBV29-1 and TRBJ1-5; D not certain. CDR1 SQVTM and CDR2 ANQGSEA come from the germline V gene. Trimming shortened V by 0 bases and J by 3 bases, and 18 bases separated the two germline ends. The CDR3 has 17 amino acids. The CDR3 is CSVEDHVPGDLNQPQHF. Here the CDR3 DNA reads TGCAGCGTTGAAGATCATGTTCCAGGCGACCTCAATCAGCCCCAGCATTTT.